This is a list of T cell receptor beta chains from one sample in a study of blood T cell repertoires in COVID-19. The repertoire was sequenced with immunoSEQ multiplex PCR; TCRdb's copy has only in-frame clones and lacks some. The sample shows over 300,000 clones, roughly 90% of them seen only once. Sequencing was carried out using PBMCs or T cells enriched from blood (not recorded which). Receptors were obtained from a woman aged 40 to 50 who had recovered from COVID-19. The CDR3 runs from the conserved cysteine through the conserved F or W. Each record gives: D gene, J gene, V gene, clone size, CDR3 DNA, CDR3 protein. D genes are given only for firm matches. Where a row states a size, it is once, few, many or the class of an expanded clone; other rows omit it.

d_gene: -
j_gene: TRBJ1-2
v_gene: TRBV11-1
abundance: -
CDR3nt: TGTGCCAGCAGCCCGCCCCAGGGTAACTATGGCTACACCTTC
CDR3aa: CASSPPQGNYGYTF

d_gene: -
j_gene: TRBJ2-7
v_gene: TRBV11-3
abundance: -
CDR3nt: TGTGCCAGCAGCTCACCAGCGAGTCTGAGCTACGAGCAGTACTTC
CDR3aa: CASSSPASLSYEQYF

d_gene: TRBD1
j_gene: TRBJ1-2
v_gene: TRBV7-9
abundance: -
CDR3nt: TGTGCCAGCAGCTCCCAGGACAGGGGGTATGGCTACACCTTC
CDR3aa: CASSSQDRGYGYTF

d_gene: -
j_gene: TRBJ2-1
v_gene: TRBV5-1
abundance: -
CDR3nt: TGCGCCAGCAGCCCACGTTTGAGCTCCTACAATGAGCAGTTCTTC
CDR3aa: CASSPRLSSYNEQFF

d_gene: TRBD2
j_gene: TRBJ2-1
v_gene: TRBV2
abundance: -
CDR3nt: TGTGCCAGCAGTGAAATCCTTCTGACTAGCTCGTACAATGAGCAGTTCTTC
CDR3aa: CASSEILLTSSYNEQFF

d_gene: -
j_gene: TRBJ1-2
v_gene: TRBV9
abundance: -
CDR3nt: TGTGCCAGCAGCGTAAGGGGGAACTATGGCTACACCTTC
CDR3aa: CASSVRGNYGYTF

d_gene: TRBD1
j_gene: TRBJ1-1
v_gene: TRBV27
abundance: -
CDR3nt: TGTGCCAGCACTGTGAGGTGGGGACAGGGACACACTGAAGCTTTCTTT
CDR3aa: CASTVRWGQGHTEAFF

d_gene: -
j_gene: TRBJ1-2
v_gene: TRBV28
abundance: -
CDR3nt: TGTGCCAGCAGACTTCCTTCAGGGGCCCATGGCTACACCTTC
CDR3aa: CASRLPSGAHGYTF

d_gene: TRBD2
j_gene: TRBJ2-7
v_gene: TRBV12-3/TRBV12-4
abundance: -
CDR3nt: TGTGCCAGCAGACTAGCGGGAGTGGTCGAGCAGTACTTC
CDR3aa: CASRLAGVVEQYF

d_gene: TRBD1
j_gene: TRBJ2-1
v_gene: TRBV7-9
abundance: -
CDR3nt: TGTGCCAGCAGCTCATGGGGGACAGGGATCGGCAATGAGCAGTTCTTC
CDR3aa: CASSSWGTGIGNEQFF

d_gene: -
j_gene: TRBJ2-3
v_gene: TRBV21-1
abundance: -
CDR3nt: TGTGCCAGCAGCAAAGTTAAAGGGGGCGCGGGCACAGATACGCAGTATTTT
CDR3aa: CASSKVKGGAGTDTQYF

d_gene: TRBD1
j_gene: TRBJ2-1
v_gene: TRBV7-9
abundance: -
CDR3nt: TGTGCCAGCAGCTTGGTCCAGGGGGTTTCCTACAATGAGCAGTTCTTC
CDR3aa: CASSLVQGVSYNEQFF

d_gene: -
j_gene: TRBJ1-1
v_gene: TRBV2
abundance: -
CDR3nt: TGTGCCAGCAGTGAATTATCAGGTGCGGCGGGTATGAACACTGAAGCTTTCTTT
CDR3aa: CASSELSGAAGMNTEAFF

d_gene: -
j_gene: TRBJ1-3
v_gene: TRBV3-1/TRBV3-2
abundance: -
CDR3nt: TGTGCCAGCAGCCAAGATGACGGAGTGGGAAACACCATATATTTT
CDR3aa: CASSQDDGVGNTIYF

d_gene: -
j_gene: TRBJ2-2
v_gene: TRBV7-8
abundance: few
CDR3nt: TGTGCCAGCAGTCGACAGATCACCGGGGAGCTGTTTTTT
CDR3aa: CASSRQITGELFF

d_gene: TRBD1
j_gene: TRBJ2-5
v_gene: TRBV7-3
abundance: -
CDR3nt: TGTGCCAGCAGCCCCAGCGACAGGGGGCGAAGGATTCTAAGAGAGACCCAGTACTTC
CDR3aa: CASSPSDRGRRILRETQYF

d_gene: -
j_gene: TRBJ2-5
v_gene: TRBV7-6
abundance: -
CDR3nt: TGTGCCAGCAGCCCCTCTAAGCAAGAGACCCAGTACTTC
CDR3aa: CASSPSKQETQYF